One and the same sample provided the 25 T cell receptor beta chains below, sequenced in a study of T cell responses to AZD1222 COVID-19 vaccine. The assay was immunoSEQ multiplex PCR, and TCRdb's table has in-frame clones only and misses some. Seen here are 90,000 to 100,000 clones, roughly nine tenths observed once, and the top ten hold less than 3.5%. This sample comprised peripheral blood, obtained on day 0 of AZD1222 vaccination. Receptors were obtained from an adult in good health.

This clone showed up just once. The rearrangement uses TRBV4-3 and TRBJ2-3; no reliable D call. CDR3 length: 16 amino acids. Germline loops: CDR1 LGHNA, CDR2 YSLEER. Trimming removed 4 bases at V and 0 bases at J, with 14 bases between. The CDR3 loop reads CASSLWINPSTDTQYF. The CDR3 DNA sequence: TGCGCCAGCAGCCTCTGGATAAACCCTAGCACAGATACGCAGTATTTT.

The chain recombines TRBV19 with TRBJ1-5; D remains unclear. The length of the CDR3 is 14 residues. Trimming took 1 base from V and 3 from J, leaving 7 bases between them. In germline, CDR1 is LNHDA, CDR2 SQIVND (reference sequence). For the CDR3, the DNA is TGTGCCAGTAGTATAGGCCGGATCAATCAGCCCCAGCATTTT. Translating it yields CASSIGRINQPQHF.

The J gene is TRBJ1-2, the V gene TRBV12-3 or TRBV12-4; no reliable D call. This CDR3 contains 13 residues. Trimming left V 4 bases short and J 8 bases short, with 14 bases between. CDR3 DNA sequence: TGTGCCAGCAGTTACGGTCGGGATCACGGCTACACCTTC. Its protein product is CASSYGRDHGYTF.

The chain carries TRBV9 and TRBJ2-1; D uncertain. This CDR3 has 14 residues. The V end was cut by 4 bases, the J end by 0 bases, with 8 bases between. From germline, CDR1 is SGDLS and CDR2 YYNGEE. The CDR3 protein is CASSNQSSYNEQFF. Here the CDR3 DNA reads TGTGCCAGCAGCAACCAAAGCTCCTACAATGAGCAGTTCTTC.

The chain links TRBV15 to TRBJ2-2; possible D gene TRBD2, 6 bases. The ends were cut back, 0 bases at V and 1 base at J, with 12 bases in the middle. Per germline, CDR1 LNHNV and CDR2 YYDKDF (reference sequence). The CDR3 is made up of 17 amino acids. CDR3 sequence: CATSRDHSGGNTGELFF. In nucleotides, the CDR3 is TGTGCCACCAGCAGAGATCACTCCGGGGGGAACACCGGGGAGCTGTTTTTT.

V gene TRBV3-1 (or the pseudogene TRBV3-2) combines with J gene TRBJ2-3; 7 nucleotides match TRBD2. V dropped 5 bases and J dropped 4; count of bases not matched to a gene: 12. CDR1 is LGHDT and CDR2 is YNNKEL in the germline V gene (reference sequence). The CDR3 is made up of 16 amino acids. Here the CDR3 reads CASSGRDGGLSDTQYF. The CDR3 DNA follows: TGTGCCAGCAGCGGCCGGGACGGGGGGTTGTCAGATACGCAGTATTTT.

A remark on this clone: One junction end does not reproduce the germline sequence, and a read error may be involved. V usage is TRBV5-1 and J usage is TRBJ1-4; 9 nucleotides agree with TRBD1. The CDR3 is 15 amino acids. Germline V gene sequence: CDR1 SGHRS, CDR2 YFSETQ. The CDR3 is CASSSVTGGREKLFF. As DNA, the CDR3 is TGTGCCAGCAGCTCCGTGACAGGGGGACGTGAAAAACTGTTTTTT.

The genes are TRBV28 and TRBJ1-2; 8 bases match TRBD1. The V gene end was trimmed by 3 bases and the J gene end by 8 bases; junction bases not matched to a gene: 11. This CDR3 has 15 amino acids. CDR1 and CDR2 from the germline V gene are MDHEN and SYDVKM. CDR3 nucleotides: TGTGCCAGCAGTTTCGCCCCGGACAGGGCTGGGGGCTACACCTTC. Translation gives CASSFAPDRAGGYTF.

The J gene is TRBJ2-2, the V gene TRBV19; D gene unclear. Per the germline V gene, CDR1 is LNHDA and CDR2 is SQIVND (reference sequence). Trimming shortened V by 5 bases and J by 5 bases, and 9 bases separated the two germline ends. CDR3 length: 13 amino acids. CDR3 loop: CASSALRTGELFF. Here the CDR3 DNA reads TGTGCCAGTAGTGCCCTCAGGACCGGGGAGCTGTTTTTT.

This chain links TRBV2 with TRBJ1-6, with D unresolved. The V gene's germline CDR1 is SNHLY and CDR2 FYNNEI. The V and J ends lost 2 bases and 9 bases respectively, with 11 bases between them. The CDR3 contains 14 residues. The CDR3 protein is CASSESVFGSPLHF. The CDR3 nucleotides are TGTGCCAGCAGTGAATCGGTATTTGGTTCACCCCTCCACTTT.

The chain links TRBV7-3 to TRBJ2-3, with TRBD2 matching over 7 bases. The junction had 10 bases not matched to a gene; V was cut back by 0 bases and J by 4 bases. The CDR3 totals 17 residues. Germline lookup yields CDR1 SGHTA and CDR2 FQGTGA. CDR3 DNA: TGTGCCAGCAGCTTAACGTTCGGACTAGGAGTTGCAGATACGCAGTATTTT. This gives the protein CASSLTFGLGVADTQYF.

This rearrangement joins TRBV3-1 (or the pseudogene TRBV3-2) to TRBJ1-2; D not resolved. The ends were cut back, 1 base at V and 8 bases at J, with 11 bases in the middle. CDR3 length equals 13 residues. CDR1 and CDR2 from the germline V gene are LGHDT and YNNKEL (reference sequence). CDR3 amino acids: CASSQASMQGYTF. CDR3 DNA sequence: TGTGCCAGCAGCCAAGCCTCCATGCAGGGCTACACCTTC.

The rearrangement joins TRBV2 to TRBJ2-3, with 7 bases identical to TRBD2. Germline CDR1 reads SNHLY; CDR2 reads FYNNEI. CDR3 length equals 13 residues. Trimming took 7 bases from V and 4 from J; bases not matched to a gene: 5. The CDR3 bases are TGTGCCAGCATGCGGGGAGGGGCAGATACGCAGTATTTT. Amino acid sequence: CASMRGGADTQYF.

This clone was seen a few times. A junction end diverges from the germline sequence, so it may reflect a read error. The chain joins TRBV5-1 to TRBJ1-1; the D gene is possibly TRBD1 (5 bases). The germline gives CDR1 SGHRS, CDR2 YFSETQ. This CDR3 spans 13 amino acids. The CDR3 sequence is CASSLDTETEAFF. The CDR3 nucleotides are TGTGCCAGCAGTTTGGACACGGAGACTGAAGCTTTCTTT.

The chain links TRBV5-1 to TRBJ1-6, with TRBD1 as a possible D gene (6 bases). V was clipped by 4 bases and J by 7 bases, with 12 bases between them. Germline V gene data show CDR1 as SGHRS and CDR2 as YFSETQ. This CDR3 is built from 14 residues. In DNA form, the CDR3 reads TGCGCCAGCAGCATTGGGACATTGAATTCACCCCTCCACTTT. Its protein product is CASSIGTLNSPLHF.

V and J are TRBV6-5 and TRBJ2-7; 12 bases are a match to TRBD1. This CDR3 is 12 amino acids long. The V and J ends lost 8 bases and 7 bases, in that order; junction bases with no gene match: 3. Germline CDR1 reads MNHEY; CDR2 reads SVGAGI. CDR3 loop: CASRDRGREQYV. Written as DNA, the CDR3 is TGTGCCAGCCGGGACAGGGGGCGTGAGCAGTACGTC.

The V call is TRBV6-5, the J call TRBJ2-1; TRBD2 matches 11 bases. The CDR3 is made up of 16 amino acids. After removal of 4 bases from V and 8 bases from J, the junction contained 10 bases not matched to a gene. Germline lookup yields CDR1 MNHEY and CDR2 SVGAGI. The CDR3 coding sequence is TGTGCCAGCAGTTCGCCGGGGCTAGCGGGGGGCGATGAGCAGTTCTTC. Amino acids: CASSSPGLAGGDEQFF.

The rearrangement links TRBV12-3 or TRBV12-4 to TRBJ1-2; 9 nucleotides line up with TRBD1. This CDR3 has 12 amino acids. The trim removed 4 bases at V and 8 bases at J, leaving 2 bases unmatched. CDR3 protein: CASSSGTGGYTF. The CDR3 region has the DNA TGTGCCAGCAGTTCTGGGACAGGGGGCTACACCTTC.

The genes are TRBV5-6 and TRBJ1-2; tentatively, D is TRBD1 (6 bases). Between the trimmed V and J ends, which lost 4 bases and 8 bases, there was a span of 12 bases. Germline CDR1 and CDR2: SGHDT and YYEEEE. The length of the CDR3 is 12 residues. The CDR3 reads CASSDRQDGYTF. The CDR3 DNA reads TGTGCCAGCAGCGATAGACAGGACGGCTACACCTTC.

The genes are TRBV4-3 and TRBJ2-7; no clear D gene. The CDR3 is 13 amino acids. Trimming cost V 0 bases and J 1 base, with 4 bases left between them. CDR1 is LGHNA, CDR2 YSLEER, per germline. The CDR3 loop is CASSQEASYEQYF. CDR3 DNA sequence: TGCGCCAGCAGCCAAGAGGCTTCCTACGAGCAGTACTTC.

This chain links TRBV7-9 with TRBJ2-2; TRBD2 matches 7 bases. The CDR3 contains 15 residues. In germline, CDR1 is SEHNR, CDR2 FQNEAQ (reference sequence). V was pared by 5 bases and J by 5 bases, with 8 bases of the junction left unmatched. CDR3 DNA: TGTGCCAGCAGCAAGACTAGCCAGCAGACCGGGGAGCTGTTTTTT. Its protein is CASSKTSQQTGELFF.

A single count supports this clone. The chain uses TRBV6-5 and TRBJ1-5, with a weak D call TRBD1 (5 bases). Germline V gene lookup returns CDR1 MNHEY and CDR2 SVGAGI. The CDR3 is made up of 16 amino acids. Trimming removed 4 bases from V and 3 bases from J, with 16 bases in between. In DNA, the CDR3 is TGTGCCAGCAGTTCTCTCCGGGACGGAAACAATCAGCCCCAGCATTTT. It yields the protein CASSSLRDGNNQPQHF.

V is TRBV15 and J is TRBJ2-1; D perhaps matches TRBD1 (5 bases). The CDR3 is 14 amino acids. The germline CDR1 and CDR2 sequences are LNHNV and YYDKDF (reference sequence). V was pared by 0 bases and J by 9 bases, with 12 bases between. This CDR3 reads CATSRDLGDVEQFF. The CDR3 coding sequence is TGTGCCACCAGCAGAGATTTAGGGGATGTTGAGCAGTTCTTC.

Written as DNA, the CDR3 is TGTGCCAGCAGTTTGGAGGTTTGGGAGACCCAGTACTTC. Translating gives CASSLEVWETQYF. The J gene is TRBJ2-5, the V gene TRBV12-3 or TRBV12-4; D is possibly TRBD2 (5 bases). The length of the CDR3 is 13 residues. V lost 3 bases and J 5 bases, leaving 10 bases between the germline ends.

This chain joins TRBV7-3 and TRBJ1-1, with D unclear. The CDR3 is 13 residues long. Germline V CDR1 and CDR2: SGHTA, FQGTGA. The V and J ends lost 5 bases and 1 base respectively, with 8 bases between them. The CDR3 DNA reads TGTGCCAGCAGCCCCGGGAGGAACACTGAAGCTTTCTTT. Protein: CASSPGRNTEAFF.